The entry below describes one TCR beta chain. Its antigen remains unidentified. One base away there is no much larger clone; base qualities are not given. The data originate from a study of T cells in localized non-small cell lung cancer (dated by TCRdb to about 2020). About the study as a whole: T cell repertoires of 236 early-stage NSCLC patients were analyzed, with tumors being compared against uninvolved tumor-adjacent lungs. All 220 or so NSCLC patients in the cohort were treatment-naive and had localized lung tumors that were resected. NSCLC patients had a mean age of roughly 69 years, and 129 were male and 85 to 110 female. Results and caveats for the whole study, not just this receptor: Longer overall survival was associated with higher blood T cell density, whereas shorter survival was associated with higher adjacent-lung clonality. Because the study design was exploratory, TCR variables were selected using unadjusted p-values without false-discovery rate correction. Uninvolved tumor-adjacent lung showed the highest T cell clonality, higher than tumor, which suggests more focused antigenic responses in the adjacent lung. Of the top 100 tumor clones, a median of roughly 57 were detected in paired uninvolved adjacent lung; roughly 26 were also among that lung's top 100. Because multi-region sequencing of the tumors was not done, intratumor heterogeneity could not be ruled out.

At diagnosis, tumor, uninvolved tumor-adjacent lung and peripheral blood were collected and then preserved as a mix of FFPE and fresh-frozen material. For TCR repertoire profiling, the blood samples were analyzed as peripheral blood mononuclear cells. From a lookup of the germline V gene, CDR1 and CDR2 are KGHSH and LQKENI. Taken from cysteine to phenylalanine, the CDR3 has 13 residues. The CDR3 DNA has 39 bases and is translated from base 1. Compared with germline, V lacks 5 bases and J lacks 4 bases; bases without a gene match: 3. TCR beta CDR3 regions were sequenced from DNA using the immunoSEQ Assay. In the authors' own workflow: To compute T cell density, TCR beta template counts were normalized to usable DNA, which was estimated by amplifying housekeeping genes. Richness was estimated with the preseqR package, extrapolating to 400,000 templates for PBMC samples and 120,000 templates for tissue samples. Clonality was calculated as one minus Pielou's evenness. Tissue-enriched TCRs were identified by differential abundance testing using productive amino-acid clonotypes, minimum total count 5 and alpha 0.1. The Jaccard Index and the Morisita Overlap Index were used to measure repertoire overlap between compartments. GLIPH grouped TCR beta CDR3s together with public tetramer-defined viral CDR3s, and a viral motif had to include at least three viral sequences and show V-gene enrichment. Entries here come from immuneACCESS through TCRdb and include only in-frame sequences with V and J called. Some clones fail to appear in such tables; in the studies checked, an unresolved V gene covers under half of the shortfall, and the cause of the remainder is unknown. The D gene and trimming were derived from the DNA, and the V and J assignments and clone size from that table. The sample table shows approximately 30,000 clones, and about 87% are seen once. The biggest ten clones account for approximately 2.9% of the sample.

This specimen was peripheral blood, taken before any cancer treatment. The sequence was collected from a woman between 18 and 55 years old with stage I lung adenocarcinoma. The chain uses TRBV18 and TRBJ2-5; a stretch of 8 junction bases matches TRBD1. For the CDR3, the sequence is CASSIQGGETQYF. The nucleotides are TGTGCCAGCTCAATACAGGGGGGAGAGACCCAGTACTTC.